The following is a T cell receptor (beta chain) sequence with its context. Antigen: not known. When sampled, the donors appeared nominally healthy, though they likely had unrecorded immune exposures. The study ran its PCR with 60 Vbeta and 13 Jbeta primers. Profiled with immunoSEQ multiplex PCR; TCRdb holds only in-frame clones, not every one. The repertoire includes approximately 200,000 clones, about 79% of them detected once, and about 0.094% sits in the top ten. This CDR3 is 14 amino acids long. V was clipped by 1 base and J by 4 bases; unmatched bases: 2. Per the germline V gene, CDR1 is MDHEN and CDR2 is SYDVKM. The entry originates in a study of cytomegalovirus exposure and HLA in healthy donors. Looking at the study overall: Drawn from HLA-typed donors, around 85 million unique TCRs were held in an early data release. Study-level results: Later, an analysis found that common viral pathogens appeared to be linked with several of the most significant clusters. Accounts indicate the classifier identified cytomegalovirus status with strong specificity and sensitivity.

The TCR sequence derives from a boy younger than 10 in good health and CMV-seronegative. What was sequenced was PBMCs. The chain joins TRBV28 to TRBJ2-5; TRBD1 agrees at 8 bases. The CDR3 is CASSLFGQGETQYF. DNA for the CDR3: TGTGCCAGCAGTTTATTTGGACAGGGAGAGACCCAGTACTTC.